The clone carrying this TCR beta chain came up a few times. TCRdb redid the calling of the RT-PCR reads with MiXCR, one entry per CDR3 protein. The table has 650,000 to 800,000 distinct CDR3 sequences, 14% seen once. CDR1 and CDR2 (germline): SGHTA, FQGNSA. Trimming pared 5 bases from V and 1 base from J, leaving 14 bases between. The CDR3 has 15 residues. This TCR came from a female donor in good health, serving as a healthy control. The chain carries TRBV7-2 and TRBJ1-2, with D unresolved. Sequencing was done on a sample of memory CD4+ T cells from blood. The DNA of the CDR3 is TGTGCCAGCAGCCGCGACCGATATGATAACTATGGCTACACCTTC. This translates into CASSRDRYDNYGYTF.